The clone carrying this T cell receptor beta chain has only a few counts. TCRdb redid the calling of the 5' RACE reads with MiXCR, one entry per CDR3 protein. The sample lists about 74,000 distinct CDR3 sequences, roughly 5.5% occurring once. The CDR3 runs 16 residues. These data originate in a study of neurological immune-mediated disorders. This clonotype was obtained from a man aged 18 to 29 with multiple sclerosis. The gene calls are TRBV12-2 and TRBJ1-2; the table's TRBD1 call for D was not verified on the DNA. TRBV12-2 is a documented pseudogene. The sequenced sample consisted of PBMCs. Here the CDR3 reads CASRFYLRGRLIGYTF. CDR3 bases: TGTGCAAGTCGCTTTTATCTGAGGGGGCGCTTAATAGGCTACACCTTC.